The source of this T cell receptor (beta chain) is a study of shared clonotypes between healthy human individuals. The germline V gene has CDR1 MDHEN and CDR2 SYDVKM. The CDR3 has 13 amino acids. V lost 3 bases, J lost 4 bases, and 10 bases lay in between. The protocol was immunoSEQ multiplex PCR, while the TCRdb copy is restricted to in-frame clones and leaves out a portion. This table has 2 million to 3 million clones, 93% appearing once. Sequenced input: naive CD4+ T cells from PBMCs. Regarding subset: CD45RA+ positively selected. J is TRBJ2-7 and V is TRBV28; D perhaps matches TRBD1 (5 bases). This sequence originates from a young man in good health. Some clones in this sample may be carry-over from other donors' samples. The CDR3 here is CASSFNQGYEQYF. CDR3 coding DNA: TGTGCCAGCAGTTTTAATCAGGGTTACGAGCAGTACTTC.